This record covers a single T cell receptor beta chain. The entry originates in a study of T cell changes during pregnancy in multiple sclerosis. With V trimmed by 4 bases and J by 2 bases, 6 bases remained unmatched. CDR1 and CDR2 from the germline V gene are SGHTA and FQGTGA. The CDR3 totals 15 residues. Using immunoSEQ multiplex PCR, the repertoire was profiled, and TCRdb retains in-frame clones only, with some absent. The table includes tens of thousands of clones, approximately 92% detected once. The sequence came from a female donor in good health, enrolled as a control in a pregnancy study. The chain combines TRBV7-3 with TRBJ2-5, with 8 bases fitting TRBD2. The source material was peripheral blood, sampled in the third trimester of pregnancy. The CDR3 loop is CASSSRGGPQETQYF. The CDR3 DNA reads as TGTGCCAGCAGCTCCCGGGGGGGGCCACAAGAGACCCAGTACTTC.